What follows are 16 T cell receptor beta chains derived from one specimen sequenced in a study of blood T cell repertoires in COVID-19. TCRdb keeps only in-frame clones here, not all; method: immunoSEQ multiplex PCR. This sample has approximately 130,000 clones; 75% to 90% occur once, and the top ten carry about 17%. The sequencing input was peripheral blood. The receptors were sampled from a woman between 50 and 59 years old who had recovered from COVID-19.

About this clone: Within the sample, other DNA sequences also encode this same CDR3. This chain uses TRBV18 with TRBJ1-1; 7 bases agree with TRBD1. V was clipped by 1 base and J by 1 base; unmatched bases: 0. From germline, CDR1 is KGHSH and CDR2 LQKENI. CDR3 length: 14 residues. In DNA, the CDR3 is TGTGCCAGCTCACCACGACAGGGGAACACTGAAGCTTTCTTT. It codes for CASSPRQGNTEAFF.

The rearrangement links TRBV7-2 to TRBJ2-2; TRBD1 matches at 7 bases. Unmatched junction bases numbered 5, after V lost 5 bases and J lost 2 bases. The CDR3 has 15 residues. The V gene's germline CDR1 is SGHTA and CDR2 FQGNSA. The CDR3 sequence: CASSRDRANTGELFF. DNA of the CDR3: TGTGCCAGCAGCCGCGACAGGGCAAACACCGGGGAGCTGTTTTTT.

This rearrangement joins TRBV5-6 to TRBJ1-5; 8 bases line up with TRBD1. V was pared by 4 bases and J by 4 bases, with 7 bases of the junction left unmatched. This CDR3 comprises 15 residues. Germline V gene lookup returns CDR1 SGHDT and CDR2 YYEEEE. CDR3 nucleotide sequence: TGTGCCAGCAGCCTACAGGGGGATGGAAATCAGCCCCAGCATTTT. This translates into CASSLQGDGNQPQHF.

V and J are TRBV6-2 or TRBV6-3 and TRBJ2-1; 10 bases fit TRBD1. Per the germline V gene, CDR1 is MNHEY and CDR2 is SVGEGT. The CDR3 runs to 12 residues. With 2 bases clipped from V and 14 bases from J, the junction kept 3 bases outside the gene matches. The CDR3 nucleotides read TGTGCCAGCAGTTACCTAGGGACAGGGGAGTTCTTC. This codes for CASSYLGTGEFF.

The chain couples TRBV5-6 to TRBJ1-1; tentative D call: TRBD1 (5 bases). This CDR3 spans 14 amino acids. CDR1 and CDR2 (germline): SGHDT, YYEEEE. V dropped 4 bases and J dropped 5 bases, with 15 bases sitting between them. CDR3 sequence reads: CASSPQAGNTEAFF. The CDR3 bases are TGTGCCAGCAGCCCTCAGGCAGGGAATACTGAAGCTTTCTTT.

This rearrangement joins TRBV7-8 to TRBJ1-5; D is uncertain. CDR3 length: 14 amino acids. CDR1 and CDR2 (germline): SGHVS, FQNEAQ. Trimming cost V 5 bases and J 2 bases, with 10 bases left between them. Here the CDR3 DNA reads TGTGCCAGCAGCCTCTACACAGGCAATCAGCCCCAGCATTTT. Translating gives CASSLYTGNQPQHF.

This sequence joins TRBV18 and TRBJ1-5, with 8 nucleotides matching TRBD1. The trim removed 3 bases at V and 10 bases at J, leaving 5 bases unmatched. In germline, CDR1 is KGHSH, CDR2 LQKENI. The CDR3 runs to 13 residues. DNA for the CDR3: TGTGCCAGCTCACCGGACAGGGCCATCCCCCAGCATTTT. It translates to CASSPDRAIPQHF.

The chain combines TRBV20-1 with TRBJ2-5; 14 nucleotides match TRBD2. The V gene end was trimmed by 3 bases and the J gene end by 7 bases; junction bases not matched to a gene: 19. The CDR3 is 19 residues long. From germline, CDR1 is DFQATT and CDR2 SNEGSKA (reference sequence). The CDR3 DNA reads TGCAGTGCTAGTCCCATCGTGGGACTAGCGGGAGCCCGGGGGGGGACCCAGTACTTC. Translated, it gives CSASPIVGLAGARGGTQYF.

CDR3 nucleotides: TGTGCCAGCGGATACAGGGAGGCTAGGGGGGGAGCTTTCTTT. Its translation: CASGYREARGGAFF. J is TRBJ1-1 and V is TRBV5-8, with a tentative D call TRBD1 (6 bases). Trimming cost V 7 bases and J 10 bases, with 23 bases left between them. Germline V CDR1 and CDR2: SGHTS, YDEGEE. The CDR3 extends over 14 amino acids.

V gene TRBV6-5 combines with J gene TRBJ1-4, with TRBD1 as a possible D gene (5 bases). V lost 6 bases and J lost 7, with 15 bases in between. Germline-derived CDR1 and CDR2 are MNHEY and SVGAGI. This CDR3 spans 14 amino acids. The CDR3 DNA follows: TGTGCCAGCAGCTTTCAGGGAACGGGTGAAAAACTGTTTTTT. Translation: CASSFQGTGEKLFF.

The CDR3 DNA is TGTGCCACCAGCAGTCCTAGCCGCTACGAGCAGTACTTC. Its protein is CATSSPSRYEQYF. The chain employs TRBV15 and TRBJ2-7, with D perhaps matching TRBD2 (5 bases). The V gene's germline CDR1 is LNHNV and CDR2 YYDKDF (reference sequence). CDR3 length: 13 residues. V lost 3 bases to trimming and J lost 3 bases, with 9 bases between them. Drawing the rest from reference TRBV15 and TRBJ2-7, the complete variable domain is DAMVIQNPRYQVTQFGKPVTLSCSQTLNHNVMYWYQQKSSQAPKLLFHYYDKDFNNEADTPDNFQSRRPNTSFCFLDIRSPGLGDTAMYLCATSSPSRYEQYFGPGTRLTVT.

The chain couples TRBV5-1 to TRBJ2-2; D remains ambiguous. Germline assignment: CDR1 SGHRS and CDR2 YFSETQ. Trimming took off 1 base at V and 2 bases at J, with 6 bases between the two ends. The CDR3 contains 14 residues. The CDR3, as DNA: TGCGCCAGCAGCTTGTTAGAAAACACCGGGGAGCTGTTTTTT. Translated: CASSLLENTGELFF.

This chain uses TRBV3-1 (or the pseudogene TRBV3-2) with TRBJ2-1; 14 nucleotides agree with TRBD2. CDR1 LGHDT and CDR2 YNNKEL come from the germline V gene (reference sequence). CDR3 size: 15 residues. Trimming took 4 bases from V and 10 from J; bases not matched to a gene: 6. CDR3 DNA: TGTGCCAGCAGCCCGGGACTAGCGGGGGTTGGGGAGCAGTTCTTC. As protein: CASSPGLAGVGEQFF.

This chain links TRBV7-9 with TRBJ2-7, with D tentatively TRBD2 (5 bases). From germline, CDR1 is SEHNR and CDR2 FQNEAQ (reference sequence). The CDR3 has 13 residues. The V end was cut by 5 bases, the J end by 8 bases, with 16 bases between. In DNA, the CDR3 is TGTGCCAGCAGCCTCACCCGGGATCCCAAGCAGTACTTC. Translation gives CASSLTRDPKQYF.

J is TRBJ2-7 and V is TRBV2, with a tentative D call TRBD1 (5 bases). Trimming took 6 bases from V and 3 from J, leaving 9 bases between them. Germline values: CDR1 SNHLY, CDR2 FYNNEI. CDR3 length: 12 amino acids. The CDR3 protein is CASRPDSYEQYF. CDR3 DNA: TGTGCCAGCAGACCCGACAGCTACGAGCAGTACTTC. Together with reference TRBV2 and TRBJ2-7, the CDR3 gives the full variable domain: EPEVTQTPSHQVTQMGQEVILRCVPISNHLYFYWYRQILGQKVEFLVSFYNNEISEKSEIFDDQFSVERPDGSNFTLKIRSTKLEDSAMYFCASRPDSYEQYFGPGTRLTVT.

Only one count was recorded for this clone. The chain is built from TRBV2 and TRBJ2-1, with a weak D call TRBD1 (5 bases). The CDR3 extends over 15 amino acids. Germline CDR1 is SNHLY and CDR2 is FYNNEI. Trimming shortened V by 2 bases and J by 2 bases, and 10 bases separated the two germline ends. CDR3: CASSERPGTYNEQFF. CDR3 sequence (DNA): TGTGCCAGCAGTGAACGGCCAGGGACCTACAATGAGCAGTTCTTC.